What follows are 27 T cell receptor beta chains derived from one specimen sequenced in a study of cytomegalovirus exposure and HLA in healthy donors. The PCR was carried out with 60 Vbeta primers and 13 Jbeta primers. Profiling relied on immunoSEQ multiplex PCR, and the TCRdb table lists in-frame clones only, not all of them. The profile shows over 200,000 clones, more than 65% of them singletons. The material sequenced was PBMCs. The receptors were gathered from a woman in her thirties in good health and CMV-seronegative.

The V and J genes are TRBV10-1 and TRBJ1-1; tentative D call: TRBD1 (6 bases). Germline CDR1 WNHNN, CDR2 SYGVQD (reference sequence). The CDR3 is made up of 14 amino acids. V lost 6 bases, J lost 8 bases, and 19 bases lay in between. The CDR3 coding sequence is TGCGCCAGCAGATCCTCGGACAGTGAGGGAGAAGCTTTCTTT. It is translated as CASRSSDSEGEAFF.

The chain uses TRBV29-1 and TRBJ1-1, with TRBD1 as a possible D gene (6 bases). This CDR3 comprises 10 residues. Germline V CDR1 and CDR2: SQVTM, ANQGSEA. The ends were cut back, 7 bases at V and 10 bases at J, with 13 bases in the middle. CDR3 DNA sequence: TGCAGCGGGTTGGGGGCGCGAGCTTTCTTT. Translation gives CSGLGARAFF.

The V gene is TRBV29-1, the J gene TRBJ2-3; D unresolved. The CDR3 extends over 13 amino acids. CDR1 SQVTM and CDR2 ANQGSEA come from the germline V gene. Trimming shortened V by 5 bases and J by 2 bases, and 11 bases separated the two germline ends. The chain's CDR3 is CSVFGQFTDTQYF. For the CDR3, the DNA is TGCAGCGTTTTTGGGCAGTTCACAGATACGCAGTATTTT.

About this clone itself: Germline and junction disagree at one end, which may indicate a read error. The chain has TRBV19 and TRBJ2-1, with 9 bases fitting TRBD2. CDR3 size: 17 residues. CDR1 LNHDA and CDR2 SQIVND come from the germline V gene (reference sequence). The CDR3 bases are TGTGACAGTAGTATACGGTTTATGGCGGGAGGGATCAATGAGCAGTTCTTC. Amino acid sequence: CDSSIRFMAGGINEQFF. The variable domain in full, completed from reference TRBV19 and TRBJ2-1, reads DGGITQSPKYLFRKEGQNVTLSCEQNLNHDAMYWYRQDPGQGLRLIYYSQIVNDFQKGDIAEGYSVSREKKESFPLTVTSAQKNPTAFYLCDSSIRFMAGGINEQFFGPGTRLTVL.

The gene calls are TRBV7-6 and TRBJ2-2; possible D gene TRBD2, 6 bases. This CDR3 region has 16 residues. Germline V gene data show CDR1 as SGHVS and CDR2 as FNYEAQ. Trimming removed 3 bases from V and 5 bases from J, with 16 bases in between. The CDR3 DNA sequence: TGTGCCAGCAGCTTTGTCGGCGACGGGGGAACCGGGGAGCTGTTTTTT. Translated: CASSFVGDGGTGELFF.

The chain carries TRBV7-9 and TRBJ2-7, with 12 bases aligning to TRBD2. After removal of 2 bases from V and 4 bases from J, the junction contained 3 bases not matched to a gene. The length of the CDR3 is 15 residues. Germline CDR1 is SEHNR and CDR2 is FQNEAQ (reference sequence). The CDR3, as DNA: TGTGCCAGCAGCTTAAAGACTAGCGGGAGTTACGAGCAGTACTTC. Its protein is CASSLKTSGSYEQYF.

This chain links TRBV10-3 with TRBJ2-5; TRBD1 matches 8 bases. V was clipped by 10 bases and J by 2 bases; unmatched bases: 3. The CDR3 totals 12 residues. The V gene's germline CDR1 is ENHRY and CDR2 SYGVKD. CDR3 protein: CATRTGQETQYF. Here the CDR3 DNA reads TGTGCCACCCGGACAGGGCAAGAGACCCAGTACTTC.

DNA for the CDR3: TGTGCCAGCAGCTCGGGGGGTACTGAAGCTTTCTTT. It is translated as CASSSGGTEAFF. The chain combines TRBV7-8 with TRBJ1-1; possible D gene TRBD1, 5 bases. Germline CDR1 is SGHVS and CDR2 is FQNEAQ. V lost 4 bases and J lost 5, with 8 bases in between. The length of the CDR3 is 12 residues.

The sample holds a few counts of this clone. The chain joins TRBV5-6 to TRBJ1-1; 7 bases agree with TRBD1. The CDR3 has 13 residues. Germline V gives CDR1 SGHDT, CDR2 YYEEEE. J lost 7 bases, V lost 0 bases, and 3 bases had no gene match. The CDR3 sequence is CASSLDSGGEAFF. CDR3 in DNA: TGTGCCAGCAGCTTGGATTCAGGGGGTGAAGCTTTCTTT.

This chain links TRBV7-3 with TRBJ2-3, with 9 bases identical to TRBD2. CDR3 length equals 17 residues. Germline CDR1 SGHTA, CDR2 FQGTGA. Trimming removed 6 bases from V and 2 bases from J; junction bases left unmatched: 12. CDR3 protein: CASSLFGGTSTTDTQYF. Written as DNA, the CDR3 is TGTGCCAGCAGTCTATTCGGGGGGACTAGCACCACAGATACGCAGTATTTT.

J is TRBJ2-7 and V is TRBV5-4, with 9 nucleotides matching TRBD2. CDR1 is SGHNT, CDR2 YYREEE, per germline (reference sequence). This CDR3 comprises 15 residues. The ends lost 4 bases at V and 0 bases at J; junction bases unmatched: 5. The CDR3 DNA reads TGTGCCAGCAGCACGACTAGCGGACTCTCCTACGAGCAGTACTTC. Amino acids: CASSTTSGLSYEQYF.

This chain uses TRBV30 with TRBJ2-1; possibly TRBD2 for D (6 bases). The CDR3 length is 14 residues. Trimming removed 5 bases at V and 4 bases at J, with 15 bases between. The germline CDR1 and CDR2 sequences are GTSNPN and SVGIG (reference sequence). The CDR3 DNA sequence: TGTGCCTGGGGGAAAGGGGACTTTTACAATGAGCAGTTCTTC. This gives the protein CAWGKGDFYNEQFF.

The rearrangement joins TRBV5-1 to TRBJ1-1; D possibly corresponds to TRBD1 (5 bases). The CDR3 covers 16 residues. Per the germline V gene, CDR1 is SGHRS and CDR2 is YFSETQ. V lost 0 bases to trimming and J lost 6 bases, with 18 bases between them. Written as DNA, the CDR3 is TGCGCCAGCAGCTTGGGGAGGGGTTTAAATCATGCTGAAGCTTTCTTT. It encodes CASSLGRGLNHAEAFF.

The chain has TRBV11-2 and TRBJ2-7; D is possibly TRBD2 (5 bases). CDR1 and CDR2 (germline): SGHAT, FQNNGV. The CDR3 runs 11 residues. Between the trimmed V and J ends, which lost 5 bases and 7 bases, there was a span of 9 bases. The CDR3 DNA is TGTGCCAGCAGCCTCGGGGTGGAGCAGTACTTC. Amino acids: CASSLGVEQYF.

CDR3 amino acids: CASSLVPLAGGTNEQFF. The CDR3 nucleotides are TGTGCCAGCAGCTTAGTCCCCCTAGCGGGAGGTACGAATGAGCAGTTCTTC. J is TRBJ2-1 and V is TRBV7-6; 11 nucleotides align to TRBD2. CDR1 is SGHVS, CDR2 FNYEAQ, per germline. V lost 1 base, J lost 7 bases, and 9 bases stayed unmatched. This CDR3 is built from 17 residues.

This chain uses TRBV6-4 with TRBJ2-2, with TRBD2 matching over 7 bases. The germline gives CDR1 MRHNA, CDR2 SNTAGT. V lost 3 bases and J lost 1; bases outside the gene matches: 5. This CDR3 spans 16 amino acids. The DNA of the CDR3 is TGTGCCAGCAGTGAAAGCAGCGGGAAGAACACCGGGGAGCTGTTTTTT. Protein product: CASSESSGKNTGELFF.

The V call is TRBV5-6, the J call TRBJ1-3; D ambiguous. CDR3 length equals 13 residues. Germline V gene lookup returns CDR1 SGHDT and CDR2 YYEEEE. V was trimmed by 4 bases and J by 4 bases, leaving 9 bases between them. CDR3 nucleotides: TGTGCCAGCAGCACGAGAGGAGGAAACACCATATATTTT. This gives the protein CASSTRGGNTIYF.

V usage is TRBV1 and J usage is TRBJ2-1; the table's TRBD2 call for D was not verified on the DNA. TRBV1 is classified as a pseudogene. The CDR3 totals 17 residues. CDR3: CTSSQVGCSGRADEQFF. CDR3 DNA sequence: TGCACCAGCAGCCAGGTGGGGTGCAGCGGGAGGGCTGATGAGCAGTTCTTC.

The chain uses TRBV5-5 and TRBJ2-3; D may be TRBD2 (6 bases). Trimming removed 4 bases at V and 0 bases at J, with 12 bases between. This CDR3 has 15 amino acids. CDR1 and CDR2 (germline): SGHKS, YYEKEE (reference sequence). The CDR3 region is CASSLRRGSTDTQYF. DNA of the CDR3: TGTGCCAGCAGCCTAAGACGGGGGAGCACAGATACGCAGTATTTT.

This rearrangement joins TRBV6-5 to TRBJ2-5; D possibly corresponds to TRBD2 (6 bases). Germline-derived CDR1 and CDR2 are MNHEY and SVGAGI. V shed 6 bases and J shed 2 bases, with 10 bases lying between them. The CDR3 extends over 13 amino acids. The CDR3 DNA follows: TGTGCCAGCAGGAGTAGCGGACAAGAGACCCAGTACTTC. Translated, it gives CASRSSGQETQYF.

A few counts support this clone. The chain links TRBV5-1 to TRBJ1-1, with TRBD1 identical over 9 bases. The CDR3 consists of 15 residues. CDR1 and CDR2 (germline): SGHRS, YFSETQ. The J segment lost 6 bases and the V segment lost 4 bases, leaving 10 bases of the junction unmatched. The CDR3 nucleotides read TGCGCCAGCAGCGTTTCCGGGACAGGGAGAGCTGAAGCTTTCTTT. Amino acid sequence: CASSVSGTGRAEAFF.

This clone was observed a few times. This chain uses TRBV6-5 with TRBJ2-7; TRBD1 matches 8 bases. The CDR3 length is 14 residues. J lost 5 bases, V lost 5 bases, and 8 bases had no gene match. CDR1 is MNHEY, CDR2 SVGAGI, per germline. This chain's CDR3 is CASSQWTGSDEQYF. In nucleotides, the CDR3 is TGTGCCAGCAGTCAGTGGACAGGGTCGGACGAGCAGTACTTC.

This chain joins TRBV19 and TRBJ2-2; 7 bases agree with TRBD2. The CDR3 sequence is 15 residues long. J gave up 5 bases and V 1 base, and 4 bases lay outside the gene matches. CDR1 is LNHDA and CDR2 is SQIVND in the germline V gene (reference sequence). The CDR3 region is CASSIVGGWTGELFF. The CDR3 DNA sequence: TGTGCCAGTAGTATAGTCGGGGGGTGGACCGGGGAGCTGTTTTTT.

The CDR3 DNA follows: TGTGCCAGCAAGGGACAGGGTCGCCACGAGCAGTACTTC. The encoded protein is CASKGQGRHEQYF. This chain uses TRBV25-1 with TRBJ2-7; 9 nucleotides match TRBD1. Germline-derived CDR1 and CDR2 are MGHDK and SYGVNS. The V and J ends lost 7 bases and 5 bases, in that order; junction bases with no gene match: 6. The CDR3 loop spans 13 amino acids.

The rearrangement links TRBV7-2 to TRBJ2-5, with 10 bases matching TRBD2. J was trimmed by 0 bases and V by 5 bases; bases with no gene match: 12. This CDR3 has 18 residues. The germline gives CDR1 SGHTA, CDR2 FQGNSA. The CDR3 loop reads CASSRKIGLADYQETQYF. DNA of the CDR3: TGTGCCAGCAGCCGAAAGATAGGACTAGCGGATTACCAAGAGACCCAGTACTTC.

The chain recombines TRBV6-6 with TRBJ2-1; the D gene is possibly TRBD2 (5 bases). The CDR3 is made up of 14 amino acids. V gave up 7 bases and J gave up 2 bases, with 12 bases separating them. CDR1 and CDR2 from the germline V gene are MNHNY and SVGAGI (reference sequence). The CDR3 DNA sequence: TGTGCCAGCACGTTGGGAGCGGCCTACAATGAGCAGTTCTTC. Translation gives CASTLGAAYNEQFF.

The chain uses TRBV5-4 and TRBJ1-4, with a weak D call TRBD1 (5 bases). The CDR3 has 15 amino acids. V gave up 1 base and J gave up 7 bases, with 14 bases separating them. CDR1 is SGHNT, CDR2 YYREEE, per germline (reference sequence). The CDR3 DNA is TGTGCCAGCAGCTTGTCCAGGGAGGAGGGTGAAAAACTGTTTTTT. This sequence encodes CASSLSREEGEKLFF.